This paragraph reports one T cell receptor (beta chain). Its matching antigen is unknown. This sample stems from a study of blood T cells in healthy people across ages. Study observations and caveats: TCR beta diversity per million T cells fell roughly linearly with age. Naive CD4+ cells and diversity were both higher in long-lived donors than in aged donors.

With a J-beta primer mix and a sample-barcoded 5' primer, a second PCR ran about 7 to 11 cycles. One entry per CDR3 protein, called by TCRdb with MiXCR from the 5' RACE reads. Counted here are 1.8 million or so distinct CDR3 sequences, about two fifths occurring once; the ten biggest clones make up approximately 22%. They isolated at least 7 million PBMCs from each sample. Per individual sample, total RNA of at least 5.5 micrograms was extracted. What was sequenced was blood. The TCR was taken from a human donor in good health.

The chain's CDR3 is CASSLALETDTQYF. CDR3 coding DNA: TGTGCCAGCAGCTTGGCACTAGAGACAGATACGCAGTATTTT. This sequence joins TRBV7-8 and TRBJ2-3; tentative D call: TRBD2 (5 bases). The CDR3 spans 14 residues. CDR1 is SGHVS, CDR2 FQNEAQ, per germline. V lost 3 bases, J lost 3 bases, and 10 bases lay in between.